The sequence of this T cell receptor beta chain was determined in a study of T cell responses to AZD1222 COVID-19 vaccine. Study-level background: The study pooled second doses at about 4 or about 12 weeks.

The ends were cut back, 1 base at V and 1 base at J, with 8 bases in the middle. The CDR3 is made up of 15 amino acids. In germline, CDR1 is SGHAT, CDR2 FQNNGV. This table comes from immunoSEQ multiplex PCR, and its TCRdb copy is limited to in-frame clones, with some not included. The repertoire consists of 170,000 or so clones, with about nine tenths occurring once and the leading ten covering approximately 2.8%. The sample here was peripheral blood, taken on day 0 of AZD1222 vaccination. This TCR came from an adult in good health. This chain uses TRBV11-2 with TRBJ1-5; D might be TRBD1 (5 bases). CDR3 in DNA: TGTGCCAGCAGCTTAGGGGGGATGAGCAATCAGCCCCAGCATTTT. Its protein is CASSLGGMSNQPQHF.